Listed below are T cell receptor beta chains from one sample, sequenced in a study of cytomegalovirus exposure and HLA in healthy donors. Repertoires were generated with immunoSEQ multiplex PCR, while TCRdb's copy carries only in-frame clones and drops some. Counted here are 80,000 to 100,000 clones, around four fifths occurring once; the ten biggest clones make up about 7%. The sequencing sample was made of PBMCs. The receptors shown here come from a man in his forties or fifties in good health and CMV-seropositive. The CDR3 runs from the conserved cysteine through the conserved F or W.

>TRBJ1-6|TRBV28
CASSSDLLGHRGFLHF
>TRBJ1-1|TRBV4-2
CASSQSSSGYMNTEAFF
>TRBJ2-1|TRBV5-8
CASSSRGGVYEQFF
>TRBJ1-4|TRBV4-3
CASSQDGAADNEKLFF
>TRBJ2-3|TRBV30
CAWSVGEGSTDTQYF
>TRBJ2-2|TRBV14
CASSRSGGAGGELFF
>TRBJ2-3|TRBV19
CASSIRLLAGNTDTQYF
>TRBJ1-5|TRBV27
CATQTGDRQPQNF
>TRBJ2-1|TRBV4-3
CASSQEFRGAYNEQFF
>TRBJ2-7|TRBV7-2
CASSFDSSYEQYF
>TRBJ1-6|TRBV30
CAWSDTGGNSPLHF
>TRBJ1-5|TRBV7-2
CASSTRQGNQPQHF
>TRBJ1-1|TRBV2
CASSLNTEAFF
>TRBJ1-4|TRBV27
CASRRTPDRGGEKLFF
>TRBJ1-5|TRBV19
CASTLRTGDGQPQHF
>TRBJ2-1|TRBV29-1
CSVRDNSYNEQFF
>TRBJ1-2|TRBV4-1
CASSREVVGQTNGYTF
>TRBJ2-7|TRBV30
CALGHPYEQYF
>TRBJ1-2|TRBV30
CAESAPGGRAGGYTF
>TRBJ1-4|TRBV7-9
CASSPDRISTNEKLFF
>TRBJ1-1|TRBV6-4
CASSDRGGLNTEAFF
>TRBJ1-6|TRBV6-5
CASSRTAADSPLHF
>TRBJ1-2|TRBV6-5
CASTQGVIYGYTF
>TRBJ2-5|TRBV21-1
CASRDTFPRYQETQYF
>TRBJ2-6|TRBV11-1
CASSLTGVNSGANVLTF
>TRBJ2-7|TRBV5-1
CASSFSTYGTGKDEQYF
>TRBJ1-1|TRBV7-9
CASSSHREKDTEAFF
>TRBJ2-5|TRBV5-1
CASSIGQGKETQYF
>TRBJ2-3|TRBV7-3
CASSSLTSGGRDTQYF
>TRBJ1-2|TRBV7-9
CASSSGQGLSMGYGYTF
>TRBJ2-3|TRBV5-8
CAGLAGGIYTDTQYF